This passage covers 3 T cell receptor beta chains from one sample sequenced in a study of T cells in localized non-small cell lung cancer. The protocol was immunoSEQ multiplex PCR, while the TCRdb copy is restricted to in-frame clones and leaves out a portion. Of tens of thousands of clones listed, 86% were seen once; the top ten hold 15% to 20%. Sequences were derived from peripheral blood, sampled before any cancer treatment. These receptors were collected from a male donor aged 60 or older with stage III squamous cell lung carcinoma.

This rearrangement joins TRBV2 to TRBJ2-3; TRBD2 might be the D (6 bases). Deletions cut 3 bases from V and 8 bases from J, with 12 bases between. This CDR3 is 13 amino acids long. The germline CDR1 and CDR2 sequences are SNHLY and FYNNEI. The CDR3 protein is CASSDVSGGTQYF. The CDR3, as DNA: TGTGCCAGCAGTGATGTCTCCGGGGGTACGCAGTATTTT.

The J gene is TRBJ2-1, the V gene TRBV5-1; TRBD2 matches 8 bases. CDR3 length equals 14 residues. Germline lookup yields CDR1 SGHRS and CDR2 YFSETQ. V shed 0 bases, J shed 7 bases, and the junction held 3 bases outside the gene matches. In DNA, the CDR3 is TGCGCCAGCAGCTTGGCGGGAGGGCCGAATGAGCAGTTCTTC. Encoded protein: CASSLAGGPNEQFF.

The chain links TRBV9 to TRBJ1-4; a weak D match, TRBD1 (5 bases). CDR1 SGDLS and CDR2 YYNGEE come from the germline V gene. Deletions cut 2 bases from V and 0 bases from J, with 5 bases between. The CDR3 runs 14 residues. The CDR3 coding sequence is TGTGCCAGCAGCGTGACAGCAACTAATGAAAAACTGTTTTTT. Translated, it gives CASSVTATNEKLFF.